A selection of T cell receptor beta chains follows, all from one sample in a study of T-cell memory formation after mild COVID-19. TCRdb re-analysed the 5' RACE reads in MiXCR, keeping a single row per CDR3 protein. Here the sample spans 95,000 to 110,000 distinct CDR3 sequences, roughly 14% being singletons. The specimen was PBMCs or a T cell subset sorted from them (not recorded which). Receptors were obtained from a young man who had mild COVID-19 (a few samples of this study predate the infection). Cell type and time point are not known. The CDR3 runs from the conserved cysteine through the conserved F or W. Fields, in order: V gene, D gene, J gene, clone size, CDR3 DNA, CDR3 protein. The D gene is left open where the match is weak. Clone sizes are given selectively: once, few, many, or a class where the clone is expanded.

TRBV11-2	-	TRBJ1-1	-	TGTGCCAGCAGCCCAGGGCAAGAAATCACTGAAGCTTTCTTT	CASSPGQEITEAFF
TRBV27	TRBD1	TRBJ1-2	-	TGTGCCAGCGGAATCCTGCAGGGACAGGTCAACTATGGCTACACCTTC	CASGILQGQVNYGYTF
TRBV6-5	-	TRBJ2-7	few	TGTGCCAGCAGTTACTCCGGGATATCCTACGAGCAGTACTTC	CASSYSGISYEQYF
TRBV12-3/TRBV12-4	-	TRBJ2-1	few	TGTGCCAGCAGTCCCCCCAGATCTAGCCCTAACAATGAGCAGTTCTTC	CASSPPRSSPNNEQFF
TRBV4-3	-	TRBJ1-1	-	TGCGCCAGCAGCCTTGGGGCTGGGGGAGATGAAGCTTTCTTT	CASSLGAGGDEAFF
TRBV6-6	-	TRBJ2-5	few	TGTGCCAGCAGGGTAGCGAGCCAAGAGACCCAGTACTTC	CASRVASQETQYF
TRBV10-2	TRBD2	TRBJ2-5	-	TGCGCCACCAAGGGACTAGCGGGGGGGCCGGGAGAGACCCAGTACTTC	CATKGLAGGPGETQYF
TRBV6-5	TRBD1	TRBJ2-7	once	TGTGCCAGCAGTTACTCAGGGGGCAAGGGGGACGAGCAGTACTTC	CASSYSGGKGDEQYF
TRBV5-6	TRBD2	TRBJ2-1	-	TGTGCCAGCAGCTTGTTACTAGCGGGGGTCTACAATGAGCAGTTCTTC	CASSLLLAGVYNEQFF
TRBV7-6	-	TRBJ2-7	few	TGTGCCAGCAGCTCTGGAGGGGATCATCCCTACGAGCAGTACTTC	CASSSGGDHPYEQYF
TRBV6-6	-	TRBJ1-5	few	TGTGCCAGCACCCAGATGGTACGGCAGCCCCAGCATTTT	CASTQMVRQPQHF
TRBV5-1	-	TRBJ2-7	few	TGCGCCAGCAGCTTGCCGGGACACGACTACGAGCAGTACTTC	CASSLPGHDYEQYF
TRBV6-5	TRBD1	TRBJ2-2	-	TGTGCCAGCAGACCCAGGGGGAGCACCGGGGAGCTGTTTTTT	CASRPRGSTGELFF
TRBV10-3	-	TRBJ2-3	-	TGTGCCATCAGGCGAGTAGATACGCAGTATTTT	CAIRRVDTQYF
TRBV24-1	TRBD2	TRBJ2-1	many	TGTGCCACCAGTGATTGGACTAGCGGGGGCACGGAGCAGTTCTTC	CATSDWTSGGTEQFF
TRBV12-3/TRBV12-4	-	TRBJ1-2	few	TGTGCCAGCAGTTATCAGGGCCGCGCCTATGGCTACACCTTC	CASSYQGRAYGYTF
TRBV7-9	-	TRBJ1-1	-	TGTGCCAGCAGCTCACCGGGGGCGCTGAACACTGAAGCTTTCTTT	CASSSPGALNTEAFF
TRBV7-8	TRBD1	TRBJ1-5	-	TGTGCCAGCAGCTTAGGACAGGGGGAAAGCCAAAATCAGCCCCAGCATTTT	CASSLGQGESQNQPQHF
TRBV9	TRBD1	TRBJ1-4	few	TGTGCCAGCAGCGTGGGACAGGCACCTACTAATGAAAAACTGTTTTTT	CASSVGQAPTNEKLFF
TRBV4-1	-	TRBJ2-1	-	TGCGCCAGCGGACTGCCGAGCTCCTACAATGAGCAGTTCTTC	CASGLPSSYNEQFF
TRBV29-1	-	TRBJ2-7	-	TGCAGCGCCCGGGGGACAGTAAATTACGAGCAGTACTTC	CSARGTVNYEQYF
TRBV2	-	TRBJ2-7	-	TGTGCCAGTAACCCTGGTTTGGGTTGGAGCTCCTACGAGCAGTACTTC	CASNPGLGWSSYEQYF
TRBV4-2	-	TRBJ1-1	-	TGTGCCAGCAGCCGACCGGAGACCGGAATGAACACTGAAGCTTTCTTT	CASSRPETGMNTEAFF
TRBV12-3/TRBV12-4	-	TRBJ2-5	few	TGTGCCAGCTCCCCCCAGTGGGAGACCCAGTACTTC	CASSPQWETQYF
TRBV29-1	TRBD1	TRBJ2-3	few	TGCAGCGTGGACAGGGACACAGATACGCAGTATTTT	CSVDRDTDTQYF
TRBV4-1	TRBD1	TRBJ1-2	few	TGCGCCAGCAGCCCCCGGACAGGGTCAGGTTACTATGGCTACACCTTC	CASSPRTGSGYYGYTF
TRBV5-5	-	TRBJ1-2	few	TGTGCCAGCAGCGTGGAAGGAGGTTCCCCCTATGGCTACACCTTC	CASSVEGGSPYGYTF
TRBV9	-	TRBJ2-7	-	TGTGCCAGCAGCCCCCGAAGGGGTGCAGGGCGAGAGCAGTACTTC	CASSPRRGAGREQYF
TRBV6-5	TRBD1	TRBJ1-6	-	TGTGCCAGCAGCCTTTACAGGGGCCATAATTCACCCCTCCACTTT	CASSLYRGHNSPLHF
TRBV7-9	-	TRBJ1-1	-	TGTGCCAGCAGCCCGTCTAAGATGAACACTGAAGCTTTCTTT	CASSPSKMNTEAFF
TRBV9	-	TRBJ1-4	few	TGTGCCAGCAGCCGACGGGACGCGAGCTACTCAACTAATGAAAAACTGTTTTTT	CASSRRDASYSTNEKLFF
TRBV20-1	-	TRBJ2-1	-	TGCAGTGCTAGACCCCGTATGGCCGGCTCCTACAATGAGCAGTTCTTC	CSARPRMAGSYNEQFF